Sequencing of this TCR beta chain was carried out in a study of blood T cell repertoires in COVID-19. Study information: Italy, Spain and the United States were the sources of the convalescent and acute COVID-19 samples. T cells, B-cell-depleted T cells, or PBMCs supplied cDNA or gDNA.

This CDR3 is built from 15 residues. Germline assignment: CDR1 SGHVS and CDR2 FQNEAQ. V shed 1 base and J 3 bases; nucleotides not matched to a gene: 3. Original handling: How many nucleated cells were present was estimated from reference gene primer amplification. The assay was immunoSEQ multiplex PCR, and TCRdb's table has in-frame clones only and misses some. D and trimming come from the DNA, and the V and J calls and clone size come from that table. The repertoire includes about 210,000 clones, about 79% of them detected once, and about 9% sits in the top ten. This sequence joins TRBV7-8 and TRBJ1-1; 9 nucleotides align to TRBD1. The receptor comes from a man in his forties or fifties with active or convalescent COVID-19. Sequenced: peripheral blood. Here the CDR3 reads CASSLGRTGDTEAFF. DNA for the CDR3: TGTGCCAGCAGCTTAGGGCGGACAGGGGACACTGAAGCTTTCTTT.